The T cell receptor (beta chain) described here comes from a study of OX40 agonist ivuxolimab in advanced cancers. Turning to the study itself: The patients received ivuxolimab by intravenous route every 2 weeks at 0.01 to 10 mg/kg.

Systemic immunosuppression or autoimmune disease history was grounds to exclude patients. Whole-study findings and limits: Nonresponders included some who also had low normalized T-cell clonal expansion. On average, CD8+ T cells showed a greater number of expanded clones than CD4+.

Germline V lookup: CDR1 MNHEY, CDR2 SVGAGI. The CDR3 is 13 amino acids. Trimming took 5 bases from V and 9 from J; bases not matched to a gene: 4. As regards this clone: Its antigen is still unknown.

The protocol was immunoSEQ multiplex PCR, while the TCRdb copy is restricted to in-frame clones and leaves out a portion. The sample records just over 30,000 clones, 70% to 90% being singletons. The source of this sequence is an adult with an advanced solid tumor such as melanoma, head and neck, liver or kidney cancer. Sequences were derived from CD4+ or CD8+ T cells sorted from blood, sampled in a trial of the OX40 agonist ivuxolimab. This rearrangement joins TRBV6-5 to TRBJ2-1; 10 bases fit TRBD1. The CDR3 region has the DNA TGTGCCAGCAGTGTAAGACAGGGGGCTGAGCAGTTCTTC. Translation: CASSVRQGAEQFF.